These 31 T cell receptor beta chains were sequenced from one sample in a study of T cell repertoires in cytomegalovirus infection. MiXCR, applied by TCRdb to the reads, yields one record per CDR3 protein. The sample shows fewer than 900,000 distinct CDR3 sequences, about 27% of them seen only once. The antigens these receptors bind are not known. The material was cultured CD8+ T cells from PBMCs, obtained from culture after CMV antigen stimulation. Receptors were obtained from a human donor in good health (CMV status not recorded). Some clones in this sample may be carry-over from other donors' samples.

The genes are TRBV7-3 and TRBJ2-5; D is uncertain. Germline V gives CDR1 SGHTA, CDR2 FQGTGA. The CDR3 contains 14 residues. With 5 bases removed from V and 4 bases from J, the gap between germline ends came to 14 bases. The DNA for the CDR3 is TGTGCCAGCAGCCCCCAAACGAATGGAGAGACCCAGTACTTC. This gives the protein CASSPQTNGETQYF. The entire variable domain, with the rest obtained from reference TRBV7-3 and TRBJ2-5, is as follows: GAGVSQTPSNKVTEKGKYVELRCDPISGHTALYWYRQSLGQGPEFLIYFQGTGAADDSGLPNDRFFAVRPEGSVSTLKIQRTERGDSAVYLCASSPQTNGETQYFGPGTRLLVL.

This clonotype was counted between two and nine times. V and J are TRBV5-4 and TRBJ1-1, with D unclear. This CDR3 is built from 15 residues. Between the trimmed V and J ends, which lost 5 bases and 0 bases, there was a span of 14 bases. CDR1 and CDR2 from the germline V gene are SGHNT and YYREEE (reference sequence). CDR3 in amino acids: CASRIRPGLNTEAFF. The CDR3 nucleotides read TGTGCCAGCAGGATTAGACCCGGTCTGAACACTGAAGCTTTCTTT.

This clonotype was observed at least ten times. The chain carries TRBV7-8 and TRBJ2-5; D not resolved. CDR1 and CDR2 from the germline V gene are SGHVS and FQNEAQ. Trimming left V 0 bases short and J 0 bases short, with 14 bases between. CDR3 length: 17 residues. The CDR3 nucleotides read TGTGCCAGCAGCTTAGCGCTGGGGAACTTATACCAAGAGACCCAGTACTTC. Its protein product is CASSLALGNLYQETQYF.

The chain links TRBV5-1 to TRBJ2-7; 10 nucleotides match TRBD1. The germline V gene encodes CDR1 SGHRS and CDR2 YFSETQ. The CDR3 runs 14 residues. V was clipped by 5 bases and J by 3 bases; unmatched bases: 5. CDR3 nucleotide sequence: TGCGCCAGCAGGACAGGGGGCGTAAACTACGAGCAGTACTTC. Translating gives CASRTGGVNYEQYF. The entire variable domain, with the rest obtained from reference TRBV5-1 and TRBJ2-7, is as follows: KAGVTQTPRYLIKTRGQQVTLSCSPISGHRSVSWYQQTPGQGLQFLFEYFSETQRNKGNFPGRFSGRQFSNSRSEMNVSTLELGDSALYLCASRTGGVNYEQYFGPGTRLTVT.

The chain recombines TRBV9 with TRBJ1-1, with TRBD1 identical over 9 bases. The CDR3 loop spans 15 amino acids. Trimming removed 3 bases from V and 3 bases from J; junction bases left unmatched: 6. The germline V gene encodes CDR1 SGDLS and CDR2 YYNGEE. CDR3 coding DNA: TGTGCCAGCAGCGAGGGACAGGGCGAGTACACTGAAGCTTTCTTT. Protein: CASSEGQGEYTEAFF.

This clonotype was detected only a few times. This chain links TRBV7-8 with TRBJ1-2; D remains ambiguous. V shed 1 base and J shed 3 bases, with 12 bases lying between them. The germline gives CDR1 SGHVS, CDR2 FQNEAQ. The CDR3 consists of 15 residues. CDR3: CASSLGRSAYYGYTF. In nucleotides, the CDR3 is TGTGCCAGCAGCTTAGGCAGGTCGGCCTACTATGGCTACACCTTC.

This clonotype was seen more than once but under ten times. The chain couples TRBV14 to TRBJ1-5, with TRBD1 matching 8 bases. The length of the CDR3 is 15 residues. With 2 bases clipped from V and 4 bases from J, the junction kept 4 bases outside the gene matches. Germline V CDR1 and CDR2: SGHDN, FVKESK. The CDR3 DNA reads TGTGCCAGCAGCCAATACAGGGGGTGTAATCAGCCCCAGCATTTT. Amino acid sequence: CASSQYRGCNQPQHF. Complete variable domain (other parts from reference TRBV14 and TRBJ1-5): EAGVTQFPSHSVIEKGQTVTLRCDPISGHDNLYWYRRVMGKEIKFLLHFVKESKQDESGMPNNRFLAERTGGTYSTLKVQPAELEDSGVYFCASSQYRGCNQPQHFGDGTRLSIL.

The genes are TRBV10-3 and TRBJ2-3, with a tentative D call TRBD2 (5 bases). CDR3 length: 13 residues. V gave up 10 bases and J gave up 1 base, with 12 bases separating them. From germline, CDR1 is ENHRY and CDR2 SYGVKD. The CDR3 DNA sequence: TGTGCCACCCTAGAGGAGGGCACAGATACGCAGTATTTT. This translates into CATLEEGTDTQYF.

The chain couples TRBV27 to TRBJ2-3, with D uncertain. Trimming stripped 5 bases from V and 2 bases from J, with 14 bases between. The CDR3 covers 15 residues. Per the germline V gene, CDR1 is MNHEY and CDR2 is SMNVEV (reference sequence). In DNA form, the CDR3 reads TGTGCCAGCAGTCTACGGCCGCCCTTCACAGATACGCAGTATTTT. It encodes CASSLRPPFTDTQYF.

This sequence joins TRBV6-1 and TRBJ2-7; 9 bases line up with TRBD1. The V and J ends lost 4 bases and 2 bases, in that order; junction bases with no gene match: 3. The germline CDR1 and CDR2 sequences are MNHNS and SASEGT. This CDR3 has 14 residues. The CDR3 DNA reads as TGTGCCAGCAGTGTCAGGACAGGGGCCTACGAGCAGTACTTC. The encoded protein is CASSVRTGAYEQYF.

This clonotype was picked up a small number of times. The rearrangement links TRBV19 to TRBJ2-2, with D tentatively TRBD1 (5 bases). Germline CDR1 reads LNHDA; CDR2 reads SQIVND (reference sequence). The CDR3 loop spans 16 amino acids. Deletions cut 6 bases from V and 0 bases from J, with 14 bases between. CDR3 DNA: TGTGCCAGTAGGGTCTCCGACAGAACGAACACCGGGGAGCTGTTTTTT. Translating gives CASRVSDRTNTGELFF.

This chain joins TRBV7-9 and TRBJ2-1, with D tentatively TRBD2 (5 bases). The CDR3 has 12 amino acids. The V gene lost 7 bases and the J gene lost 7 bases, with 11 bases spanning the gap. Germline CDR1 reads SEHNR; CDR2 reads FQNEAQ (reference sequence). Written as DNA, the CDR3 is TGTGCCAGCATCGGACTGTTGAATGAGCAGTTCTTC. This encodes CASIGLLNEQFF.

The CDR3: CASGLNLGQGTEAFF. The CDR3 region has the DNA TGTGCTAGTGGTTTGAATCTAGGACAGGGCACTGAAGCTTTCTTT. The chain employs TRBV12-5 and TRBJ1-1; 8 bases fit TRBD1. There are 15 residues in the CDR3. The ends lost 2 bases at V and 4 bases at J; junction bases unmatched: 6. In germline, CDR1 is LGHNT, CDR2 FRNRAP.

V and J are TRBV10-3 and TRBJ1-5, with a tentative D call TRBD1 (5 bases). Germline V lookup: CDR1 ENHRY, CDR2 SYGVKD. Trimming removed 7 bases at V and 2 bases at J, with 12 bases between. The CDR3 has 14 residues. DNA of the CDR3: TGTGCCATCAAGGGGCCAGAGGGCAATCAGCCCCAGCATTTT. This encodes CAIKGPEGNQPQHF.

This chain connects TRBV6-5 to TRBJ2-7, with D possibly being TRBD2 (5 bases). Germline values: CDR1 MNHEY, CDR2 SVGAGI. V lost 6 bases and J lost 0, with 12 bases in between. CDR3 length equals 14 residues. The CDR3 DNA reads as TGTGCCAGCAGGATAGAGGGCAGCTCCTACGAGCAGTACTTC. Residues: CASRIEGSSYEQYF.

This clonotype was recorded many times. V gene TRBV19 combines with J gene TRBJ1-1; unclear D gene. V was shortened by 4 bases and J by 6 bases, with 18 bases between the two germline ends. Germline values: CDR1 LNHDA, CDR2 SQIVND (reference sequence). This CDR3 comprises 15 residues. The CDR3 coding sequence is TGTGCCAGTAGTAGAGCTAGGATGGTAGACGCTGAAGCTTTCTTT. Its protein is CASSRARMVDAEAFF.

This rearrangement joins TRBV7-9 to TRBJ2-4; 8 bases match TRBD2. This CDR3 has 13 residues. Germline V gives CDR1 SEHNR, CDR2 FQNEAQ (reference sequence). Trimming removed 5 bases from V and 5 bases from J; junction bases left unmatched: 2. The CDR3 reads CASSLGLENIQYF. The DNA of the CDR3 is TGTGCCAGCAGCCTGGGACTAGAAAACATTCAGTACTTC.

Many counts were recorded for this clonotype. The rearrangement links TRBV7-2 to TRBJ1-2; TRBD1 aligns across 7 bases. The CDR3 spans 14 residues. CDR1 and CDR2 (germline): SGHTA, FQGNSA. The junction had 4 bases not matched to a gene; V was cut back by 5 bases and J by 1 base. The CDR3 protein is CASSPDRDNYGYTF. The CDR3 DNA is TGTGCCAGCAGCCCCGACAGGGATAACTATGGCTACACCTTC. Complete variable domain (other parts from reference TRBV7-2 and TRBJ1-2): GAGVSQSPSNKVTEKGKDVELRCDPISGHTALYWYRQSLGQGLEFLIYFQGNSAPDKSGLPSDRFSAERTGGSVSTLTIQRTQQEDSAVYLCASSPDRDNYGYTFGSGTRLTVV.

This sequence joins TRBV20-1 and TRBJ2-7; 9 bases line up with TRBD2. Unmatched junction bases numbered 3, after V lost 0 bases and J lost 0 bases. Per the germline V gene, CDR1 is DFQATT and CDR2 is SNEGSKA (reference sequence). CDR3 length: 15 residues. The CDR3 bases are TGCAGTGCTAGAGAGCCTAGCGGGGCCTCCTACGAGCAGTACTTC. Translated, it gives CSAREPSGASYEQYF.

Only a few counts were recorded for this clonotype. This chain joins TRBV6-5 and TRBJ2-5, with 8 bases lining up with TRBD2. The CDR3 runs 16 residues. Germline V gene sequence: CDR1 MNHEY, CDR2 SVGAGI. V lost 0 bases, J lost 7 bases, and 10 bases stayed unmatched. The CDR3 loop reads CASSYSVGGGPGTQYF. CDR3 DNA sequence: TGTGCCAGCAGTTACTCGGTTGGCGGGGGGCCGGGGACCCAGTACTTC.

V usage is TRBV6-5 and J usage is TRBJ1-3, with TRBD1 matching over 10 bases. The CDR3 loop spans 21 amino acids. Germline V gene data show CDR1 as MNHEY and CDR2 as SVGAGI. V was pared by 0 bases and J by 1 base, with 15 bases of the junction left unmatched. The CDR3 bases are TGTGCCAGCAGTTACTCTTTCCCCGTTAGTGCGGGACAGGGGTCTGGAAACACCATATATTTT. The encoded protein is CASSYSFPVSAGQGSGNTIYF.

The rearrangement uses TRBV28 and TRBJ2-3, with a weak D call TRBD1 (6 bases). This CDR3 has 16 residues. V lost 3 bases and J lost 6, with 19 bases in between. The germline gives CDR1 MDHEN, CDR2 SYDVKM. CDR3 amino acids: CASSLPPQGGDDTQYF. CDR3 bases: TGTGCCAGCAGTTTGCCCCCACAGGGTGGGGACGATACGCAGTATTTT.

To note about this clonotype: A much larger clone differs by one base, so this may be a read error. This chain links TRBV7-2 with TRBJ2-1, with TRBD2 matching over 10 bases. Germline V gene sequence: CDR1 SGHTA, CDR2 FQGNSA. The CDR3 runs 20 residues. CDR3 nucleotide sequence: TGTGCCAGCAGCGGAACTAGCGGGGCCTTACTTTTTAGCTCCTACGATGAGCAGTTCTTC. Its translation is CASSGTSGALLFSSYDEQFF. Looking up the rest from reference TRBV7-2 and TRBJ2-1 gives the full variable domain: GAGVSQSPSNKVTEKGKDVELRCDPISGHTALYWYRQSLGQGLEFLIYFQGNSAPDKSGLPSDRFSAERTGGSVSTLTIQRTQQEDSAVYLCASSGTSGALLFSSYDEQFFGPGTRLTVL.

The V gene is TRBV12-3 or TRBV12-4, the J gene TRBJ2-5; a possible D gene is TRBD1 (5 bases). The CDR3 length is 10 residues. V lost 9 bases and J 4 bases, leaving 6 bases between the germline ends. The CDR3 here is CASGAETQYF. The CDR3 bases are TGTGCCAGTGGGGCAGAGACCCAGTACTTC.

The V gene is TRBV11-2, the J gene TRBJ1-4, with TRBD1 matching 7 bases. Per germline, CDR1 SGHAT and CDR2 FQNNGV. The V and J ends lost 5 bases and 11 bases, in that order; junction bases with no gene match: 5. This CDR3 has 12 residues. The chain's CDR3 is CASSPSGGKLFF. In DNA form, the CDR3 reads TGTGCCAGCAGCCCATCAGGGGGGAAACTGTTTTTT. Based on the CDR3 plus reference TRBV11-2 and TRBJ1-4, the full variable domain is EAGVAQSPRYKIIEKRQSVAFWCNPISGHATLYWYQQILGQGPKLLIQFQNNGVVDDSQLPKDRFSAERLKGVDSTLKIQPAKLEDSAVYLCASSPSGGKLFFGSGTQLSVL.

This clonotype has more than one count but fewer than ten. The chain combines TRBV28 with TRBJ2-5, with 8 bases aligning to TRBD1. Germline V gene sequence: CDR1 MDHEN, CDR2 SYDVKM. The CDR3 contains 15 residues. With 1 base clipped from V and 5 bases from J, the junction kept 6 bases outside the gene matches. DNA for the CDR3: TGTGCCAGCAGTTTATACTTGACAGGGGACGAGACCCAGTACTTC. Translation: CASSLYLTGDETQYF.

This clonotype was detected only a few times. CDR3 sequence reads: CATSDLGDRGRTDTQYF. CDR3 nucleotides: TGTGCCACCAGTGATTTGGGGGACAGGGGGCGGACAGATACGCAGTATTTT. The chain joins TRBV24-1 to TRBJ2-3; 12 nucleotides line up with TRBD1. V shed 0 bases, J shed 3 bases, and the junction held 3 bases outside the gene matches. The CDR3 contains 17 residues. Germline-derived CDR1 and CDR2 are KGHDR and SFDVKD.

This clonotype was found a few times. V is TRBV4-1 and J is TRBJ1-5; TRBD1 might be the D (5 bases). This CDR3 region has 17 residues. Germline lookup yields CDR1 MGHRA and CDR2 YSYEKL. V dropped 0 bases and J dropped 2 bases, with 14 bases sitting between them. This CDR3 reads CASSQEYRGTGNQPQHF. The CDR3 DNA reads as TGCGCCAGCAGCCAAGAGTATAGAGGGACGGGCAATCAGCCCCAGCATTTT.

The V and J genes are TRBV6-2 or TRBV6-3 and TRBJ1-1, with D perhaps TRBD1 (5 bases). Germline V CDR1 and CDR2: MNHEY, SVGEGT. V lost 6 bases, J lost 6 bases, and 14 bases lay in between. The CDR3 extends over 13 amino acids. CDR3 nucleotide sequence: TGTGCCAGCAGATTGGAGGGGATTGCTGAAGCTTTCTTT. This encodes CASRLEGIAEAFF.

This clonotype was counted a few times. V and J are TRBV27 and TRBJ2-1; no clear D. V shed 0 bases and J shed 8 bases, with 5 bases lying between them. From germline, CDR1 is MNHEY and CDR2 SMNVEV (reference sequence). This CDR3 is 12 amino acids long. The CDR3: CASSLSGHEQFF. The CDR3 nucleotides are TGTGCCAGCAGTTTATCGGGCCATGAGCAGTTCTTC.

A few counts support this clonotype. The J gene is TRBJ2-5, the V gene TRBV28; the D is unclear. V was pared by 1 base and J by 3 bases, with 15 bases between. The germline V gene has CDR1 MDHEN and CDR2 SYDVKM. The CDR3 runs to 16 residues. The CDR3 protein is CASSLSPREEKETQYF. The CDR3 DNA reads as TGTGCCAGCAGTTTATCCCCCCGAGAAGAGAAAGAGACCCAGTACTTC.